Listed below are T cell receptor beta chains from one sample, sequenced in a study of CD8 T cells in Susac syndrome. A single record per CDR3 protein comes from TCRdb applying MiXCR to the immunoSEQ multiplex PCR reads. This sample has about 130,000 distinct CDR3 sequences, with roughly 80% found just once. The sample taken for sequencing was CD8+ T cells from PBMCs. Every receptor here comes from a human donor with multiple sclerosis. Both conserved end residues are part of each CDR3. The D gene is left open where the match is weak. Size is omitted from some rows. Given values are once, few, many or a class for expanded clones.

CDR3 DNA,CDR3 protein,CDR3 length,J gene,D gene,clone size,V gene
TGTGCCAGCAGCTTGAGTGGGACTAGACCATTGATCCCCTACAATGAGCAGTTCTTC,CASSLSGTRPLIPYNEQFF,19,TRBJ2-1,TRBD2,-,TRBV5-5
TGTGCCAGCAGTGTTGTTCCGGGACACAACACGAAACAGCCCCAGCATTTT,CASSVVPGHNTKQPQHF,17,TRBJ1-5,-,-,TRBV2
TGTGCCAGCAGCCCTGGGACTAGCGGCAATGAGCAGTTCTTC,CASSPGTSGNEQFF,14,TRBJ2-1,TRBD2,-,TRBV9
TGTGCCTGGAGTGTGAAGGGCTCTGGAAACACCATATATTTT,CAWSVKGSGNTIYF,14,TRBJ1-3,-,-,TRBV30
TGTGCCAGCAGTCCAAGGGAGGAGACCCAGTACTTC,CASSPREETQYF,12,TRBJ2-5,-,-,TRBV12-3/TRBV12-4
TGTGCCAGCAGCGGGGGGGCTATGTATGAGCAGTTCTTC,CASSGGAMYEQFF,13,TRBJ2-1,TRBD2,-,TRBV12-3/TRBV12-4
TGTGCCAGCAGTTACGCCAGGGGGCAGGGGGTACAGTCACCCCTCCACTTT,CASSYARGQGVQSPLHF,17,TRBJ1-6,TRBD1,-,TRBV6-5
TGCAGTGTTCAGTTGAGGGGGCTGACCTACGAGCAGTACTTC,CSVQLRGLTYEQYF,14,TRBJ2-7,TRBD1,-,TRBV20-1
TGTGCCAGCAGTTTTCAGGGGAACACTGAAGCTTTCTTT,CASSFQGNTEAFF,13,TRBJ1-1,-,few,TRBV5-6
TGTGCCAGCAGTTTTTCTAATGAAAAACTGTTTTTT,CASSFSNEKLFF,12,TRBJ1-4,-,-,TRBV3-1
TGTGCCGCAGCTAGCGGTAACACCGGGGAGCTGTTTTTT,CAAASGNTGELFF,13,TRBJ2-2,TRBD2,-,TRBV25-1
TGTGCCAGTAGTCCGGGCCCAAACACTGAAGCTTTCTTT,CASSPGPNTEAFF,13,TRBJ1-1,-,-,TRBV19
TGTGCCAGCAGTTTTCTAATAGGGCCTGGACGTGGCTACACCTTC,CASSFLIGPGRGYTF,15,TRBJ1-2,-,-,TRBV12-3/TRBV12-4
TGCAGTGCTAAGGCCATACAGGGAGGCTATGGCTACACCTTC,CSAKAIQGGYGYTF,14,TRBJ1-2,-,many,TRBV20-1
TGCAGTGCGAGGAGCGGGGCTAGCGGTCTACGGGTGAAGGCCGGGGAGCTGTTTTTT,CSARSGASGLRVKAGELFF,19,TRBJ2-2,TRBD2,-,TRBV20-1
TGCGCCAGCAGACCATCAGGGGGTCCCTTTGAAGCTTTCTTT,CASRPSGGPFEAFF,14,TRBJ1-1,TRBD1,-,TRBV5-1
TGTGCCAGCAGCCGGCCGGGACAGTCTTACGAGCAGTACTTC,CASSRPGQSYEQYF,14,TRBJ2-7,TRBD1,-,TRBV11-2
TGTGCCAGCAGCTCGGGACAGGGTTACGGCTACACCTTC,CASSSGQGYGYTF,13,TRBJ1-2,TRBD1,-,TRBV5-6
TGTGCCAGTAGTATTTGGAGCGTAGACTCACCCCTCCACTTT,CASSIWSVDSPLHF,14,TRBJ1-6,-,-,TRBV19
TGTGCCAGCAGCAGAGGTCCCGGGACAGGGGCCCATGGCTACACCTTC,CASSRGPGTGAHGYTF,16,TRBJ1-2,TRBD1,-,TRBV11-2
TGTGCCAGCAGTGCGGCGGGCAGGGATAGTTCACCCCTCCACTTT,CASSAAGRDSSPLHF,15,TRBJ1-6,-,once,TRBV6-1
TGTGCCAGCAGCCCGCGGACAGGGAACACCGGGGAGCTGTTTTTT,CASSPRTGNTGELFF,15,TRBJ2-2,TRBD1,-,TRBV4-2
TGCACCAGCAGTCTCGGCCGCGGGGGCCCGTCAGAGACCCAGTACTTC,CTSSLGRGGPSETQYF,16,TRBJ2-5,-,-,TRBV1
TGTGCCAGCAGTCTAGGACTAGCGGGGAATGAGCAGTTCTTC,CASSLGLAGNEQFF,14,TRBJ2-1,TRBD2,-,TRBV12-3/TRBV12-4
TGTGCCAGCAGCCCTCCTCCCCGAAGCTCCTACGAGCAGTACTTC,CASSPPPRSSYEQYF,15,TRBJ2-7,-,-,TRBV2
TGCGCCAGCAGCTTGGGACTTAATACGCAGTATTTT,CASSLGLNTQYF,12,TRBJ2-3,-,-,TRBV5-1
TGTGCCAGCACCCCTCGGGGCCAAGAGACCCAGTACTTC,CASTPRGQETQYF,13,TRBJ2-5,-,-,TRBV13
TGTGCCAGCAGCCTCGGACTAGCGGGGACTGCCTACGAGCAGTACTTC,CASSLGLAGTAYEQYF,16,TRBJ2-7,TRBD2,-,TRBV13
TGTGCCAGCAGTGGGGGGCTAACCCCGAACACTGAAGTTTTCTTT,CASSGGLTPNTEVFF,15,TRBJ1-1,-,-,TRBV28
TGTGCCAGCAGCCCCTTTGAGTCCTACGAGCAGTACTTC,CASSPFESYEQYF,13,TRBJ2-7,-,-,TRBV4-2
TGTGCCAGCAGCCCCCTCGGCGGCTTCCAAGAGACCCAGTACTTC,CASSPLGGFQETQYF,15,TRBJ2-5,-,-,TRBV11-2
TGTGCCAGCAGGTGGGCAGTCCGGGGACCTAATGAAAAACTGTTTTTT,CASRWAVRGPNEKLFF,16,TRBJ1-4,-,-,TRBV2
TGTGCCAGCAGTCGTCTTGCAACTAATGAAAAACTGTTTTTT,CASSRLATNEKLFF,14,TRBJ1-4,-,-,TRBV28
TGCAGCGCGAGCCCAGGGGTGGGCAATGAGCAGTTCTTC,CSASPGVGNEQFF,13,TRBJ2-1,-,-,TRBV29-1
TGTGCCAGCAGTTTCCCCCCTGTAGCGGAGTCCTCCTACAATGAGCAGTTCTTC,CASSFPPVAESSYNEQFF,18,TRBJ2-1,-,-,TRBV12-3/TRBV12-4
TGTGCCTTCCGTCTGGAAGGGCCTTATTCACCCCTCCACTTT,CAFRLEGPYSPLHF,14,TRBJ1-6,-,-,TRBV30
TGTGCCAGCGGGTCGACTACAGGGGAAGCCTACGAGCAGTACTTC,CASGSTTGEAYEQYF,15,TRBJ2-7,TRBD1,-,TRBV5-6
TGTGCCAGTAGTCCATCCGGGGAGCTGTTTTTT,CASSPSGELFF,11,TRBJ2-2,-,-,TRBV19
TGTGCCAGTAGCCCGATACAAGGACCCACCGGGGAGCTGTTTTTT,CASSPIQGPTGELFF,15,TRBJ2-2,-,few,TRBV19
TGTGCCTGGAGTGTCTGGGAGAGCTCCTACGAGCAGTACTTC,CAWSVWESSYEQYF,14,TRBJ2-7,-,-,TRBV30
TGTGCCATCAGTGACCCTTCGGACTACAATGAGCAGTTCTTC,CAISDPSDYNEQFF,14,TRBJ2-1,-,-,TRBV10-3
TGTGCCAGTAGTCCCACGGATTACGAGCAGTTCTTC,CASSPTDYEQFF,12,TRBJ2-1,-,-,TRBV19
TGTGCCAGCAGTTCCCGACAGGTAATGAACACTGAAGCTTTCTTT,CASSSRQVMNTEAFF,15,TRBJ1-1,-,-,TRBV27
TGTGCCAGCAGTCCGCCGGGTCCAGCCTATGGCTACACCTTC,CASSPPGPAYGYTF,14,TRBJ1-2,-,-,TRBV27
TGCGCCAGCAGCCAAACAGGGAGTAGACCAACTAATGAAAAACTGTTTTTT,CASSQTGSRPTNEKLFF,17,TRBJ1-4,-,-,TRBV4-1
TGTGCCAGCAGTCGGCCCGCCGCTAATGAAAAACTGTTTTTT,CASSRPAANEKLFF,14,TRBJ1-4,-,-,TRBV28
TGCAGCGTTGTGGTAGAGACCCAGTACTTC,CSVVVETQYF,10,TRBJ2-5,-,-,TRBV29-1
TGCGCCAGCAGCCCCCCTGGAGGGAATACGCAGTATTTT,CASSPPGGNTQYF,13,TRBJ2-3,-,-,TRBV4-3
TGTGCCAGCAGCTTAGCGCCCCAGAGCTCCTACAATGAGCAGTTCTTC,CASSLAPQSSYNEQFF,16,TRBJ2-1,-,once,TRBV7-8
TGTGCCAGCAGCTTGGGGGACGGATGGCCCCTGATGGCGGCTGGAAACACCATATATTTT,CASSLGDGWPLMAAGNTIYF,20,TRBJ1-3,-,-,TRBV5-6
TGTGCCAGCAGTTCCCTTCTACTAGACATTAGCAATCAGCCCCAGCATTTT,CASSSLLLDISNQPQHF,17,TRBJ1-5,-,-,TRBV28
TGTGCCAGCAATGGGGGAATCGCCGGGGAGCTGTTTTTT,CASNGGIAGELFF,13,TRBJ2-2,-,few,TRBV6-1
TGTGCCAGCAGCTTCCCGGGAGACACTGAAGCTTTCTTT,CASSFPGDTEAFF,13,TRBJ1-1,-,-,TRBV6-2/TRBV6-3